This TCR beta chain was sequenced for a study of blood T cell repertoires in COVID-19. About the research overall: Samples taken during acute and convalescent COVID-19 were collected in the United States, Italy and Spain. PBMCs, B-cell-depleted T cells, or T cells were the source of the cDNA or gDNA that made up the material.

Germline values: CDR1 KGHSH, CDR2 LQKENI. J was trimmed by 7 bases and V by 4 bases; bases with no gene match: 8. The CDR3 spans 14 residues. Study processing details: Amplified reference gene primers provided the basis for estimating nucleated cell counts. Measured with immunoSEQ multiplex PCR; TCRdb has only the in-frame clones, and not every one. The DNA gave D and trimming, while V, J and clone size come from that table. Among 30,000 to 45,000 clones listed, approximately 86% were seen once. The chain recombines TRBV18 with TRBJ1-1; 8 nucleotides match TRBD1. Material for sequencing was peripheral blood. The clonotype was recovered from a human donor in a cohort sampled during active COVID-19. CDR3 sequence reads: CASSLDRETFEAFF. CDR3 nucleotides: TGTGCCAGCTCACTGGACAGGGAGACTTTTGAAGCTTTCTTT.